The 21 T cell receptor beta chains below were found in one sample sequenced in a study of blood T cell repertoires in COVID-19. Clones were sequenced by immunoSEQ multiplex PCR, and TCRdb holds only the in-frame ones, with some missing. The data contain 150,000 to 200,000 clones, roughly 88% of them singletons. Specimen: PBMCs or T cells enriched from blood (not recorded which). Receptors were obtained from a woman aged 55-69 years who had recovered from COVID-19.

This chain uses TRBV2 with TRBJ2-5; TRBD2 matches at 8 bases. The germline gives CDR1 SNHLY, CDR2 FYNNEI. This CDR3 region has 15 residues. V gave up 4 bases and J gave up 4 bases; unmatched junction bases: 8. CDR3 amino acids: CASSGGFSGVETQYF. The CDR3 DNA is TGTGCCAGCAGTGGCGGGTTTAGCGGGGTAGAGACCCAGTACTTC.

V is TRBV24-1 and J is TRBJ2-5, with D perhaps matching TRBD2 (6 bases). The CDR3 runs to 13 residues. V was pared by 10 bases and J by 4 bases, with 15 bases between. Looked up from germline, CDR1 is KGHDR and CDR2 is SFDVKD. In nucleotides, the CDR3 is TGTGCCACTAGAAGCCGGGAGACAGAGACCCAGTACTTC. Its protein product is CATRSRETETQYF.

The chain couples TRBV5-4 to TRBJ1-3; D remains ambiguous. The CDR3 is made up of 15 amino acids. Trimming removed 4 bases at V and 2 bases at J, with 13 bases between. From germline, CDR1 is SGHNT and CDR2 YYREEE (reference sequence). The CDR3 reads CASSRDHAPGNTIYF. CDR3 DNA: TGTGCCAGCAGCCGGGATCATGCCCCTGGAAACACCATATATTTT.

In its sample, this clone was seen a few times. CDR3 sequence: CASSLQGRPEAFF. In DNA form, the CDR3 reads TGTGCCAGCAGCCTACAGGGCCGCCCTGAAGCTTTCTTT. This chain uses TRBV27 with TRBJ1-1; a possible D gene is TRBD1 (6 bases). CDR1 is MNHEY, CDR2 SMNVEV, per germline (reference sequence). The CDR3 has 13 residues. Deletions cut 6 bases from V and 6 bases from J, with 14 bases between.

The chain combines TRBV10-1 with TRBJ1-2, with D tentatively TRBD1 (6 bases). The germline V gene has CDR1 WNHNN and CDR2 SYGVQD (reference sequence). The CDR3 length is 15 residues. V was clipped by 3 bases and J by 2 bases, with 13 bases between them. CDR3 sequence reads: CASSDHREWNYGYTF. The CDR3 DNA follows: TGCGCCAGCAGTGACCACAGGGAATGGAACTATGGCTACACCTTC.

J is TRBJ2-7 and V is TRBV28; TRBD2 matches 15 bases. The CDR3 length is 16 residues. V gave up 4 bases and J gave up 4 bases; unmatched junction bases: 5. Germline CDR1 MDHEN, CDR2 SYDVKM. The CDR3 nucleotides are TGTGCCAGCAGTTGGCGGACTAGCGGGAGGGAGTACGAGCAGTACTTC. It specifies CASSWRTSGREYEQYF.

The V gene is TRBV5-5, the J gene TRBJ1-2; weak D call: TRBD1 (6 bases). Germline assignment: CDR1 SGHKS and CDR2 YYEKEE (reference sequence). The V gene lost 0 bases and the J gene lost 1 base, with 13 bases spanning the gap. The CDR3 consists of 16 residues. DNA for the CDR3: TGTGCCAGCAGCTTGGAGGTATCCAGGGGTAACTATGGCTACACCTTC. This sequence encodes CASSLEVSRGNYGYTF.

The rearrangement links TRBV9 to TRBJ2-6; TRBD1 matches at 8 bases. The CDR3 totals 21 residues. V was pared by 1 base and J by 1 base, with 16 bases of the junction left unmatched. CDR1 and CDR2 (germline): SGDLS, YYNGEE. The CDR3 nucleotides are TGTGCCAGCAGCGTAAGCATAGATCCGGGACAGGCCCCATCTGGGGCCAACGTCCTGACTTTC. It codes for CASSVSIDPGQAPSGANVLTF.

The CDR3 coding sequence is TGCGCCAGCAGCCTGTTATCAGATACGCAGTATTTT. Protein sequence: CASSLLSDTQYF. V gene TRBV5-1 combines with J gene TRBJ2-3; unclear D gene. V gave up 4 bases and J gave up 4 bases, with 7 bases separating them. Germline CDR1 reads SGHRS; CDR2 reads YFSETQ. This CDR3 is 12 amino acids long.

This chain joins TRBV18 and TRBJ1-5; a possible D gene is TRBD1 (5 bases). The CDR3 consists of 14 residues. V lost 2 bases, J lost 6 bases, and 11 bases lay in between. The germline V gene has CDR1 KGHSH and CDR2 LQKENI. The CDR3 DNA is TGTGCCAGCTCACCAACTGGGGGGAGTCAGCCCCAGCATTTT. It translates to CASSPTGGSQPQHF. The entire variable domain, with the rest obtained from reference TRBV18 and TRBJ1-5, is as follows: NAGVMQNPRHLVRRRGQEARLRCSPMKGHSHVYWYRQLPEEGLKFMVYLQKENIIDESGMPKERFSAEFPKEGPSILRIQQVVRGDSAAYFCASSPTGGSQPQHFGDGTRLSIL.

CDR3 nucleotide sequence: TGTGCCAGCAGTAAGGAACAACCCTCGGGTTCACCCCTCCACTTT. As protein: CASSKEQPSGSPLHF. The J gene is TRBJ1-6, the V gene TRBV2; no clear D gene. The CDR3 has 15 residues. V was trimmed by 5 bases and J by 9 bases, leaving 17 bases between them. The germline V gene has CDR1 SNHLY and CDR2 FYNNEI.

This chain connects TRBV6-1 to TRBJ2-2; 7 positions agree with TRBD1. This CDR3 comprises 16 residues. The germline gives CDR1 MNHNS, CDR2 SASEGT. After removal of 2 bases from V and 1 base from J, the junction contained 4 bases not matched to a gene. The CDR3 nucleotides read TGTGCCAGCAGTGAACCCAGGGGGAGGAACACCGGGGAGCTGTTTTTT. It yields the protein CASSEPRGRNTGELFF.

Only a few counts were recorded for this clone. CDR3 nucleotide sequence: TGTGCCAGCAGCTTAGGGTCAGTCAGCGAGCAGTACTTC. Translated, it gives CASSLGSVSEQYF. This chain joins TRBV7-9 and TRBJ2-7; D unresolved. The length of the CDR3 is 13 residues. V shed 1 base and J shed 6 bases, with 10 bases lying between them. CDR1 is SEHNR, CDR2 FQNEAQ, per germline (reference sequence).

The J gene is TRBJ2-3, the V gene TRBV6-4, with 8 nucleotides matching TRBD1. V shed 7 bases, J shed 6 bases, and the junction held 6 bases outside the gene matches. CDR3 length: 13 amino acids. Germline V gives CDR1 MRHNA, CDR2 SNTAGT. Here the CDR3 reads CASKEDRGDTQYF. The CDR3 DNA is TGTGCCAGCAAAGAAGACAGGGGCGATACGCAGTATTTT.

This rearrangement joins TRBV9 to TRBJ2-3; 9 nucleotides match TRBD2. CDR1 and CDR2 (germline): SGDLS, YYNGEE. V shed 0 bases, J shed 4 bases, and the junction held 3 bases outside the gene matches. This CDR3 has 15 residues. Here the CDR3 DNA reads TGTGCCAGCAGCGTAGGCGGGGGGGCCGCAGATACGCAGTATTTT. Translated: CASSVGGGAADTQYF.

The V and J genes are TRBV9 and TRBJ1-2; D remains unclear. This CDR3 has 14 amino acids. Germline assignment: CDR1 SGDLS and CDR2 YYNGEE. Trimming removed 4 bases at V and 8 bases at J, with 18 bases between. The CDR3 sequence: CASSPPTPGSGYTF. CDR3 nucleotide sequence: TGTGCCAGCAGCCCTCCAACTCCAGGTTCCGGCTACACCTTC.

CDR3 amino acids: CASSLGWSAGNSPLHF. The DNA of the CDR3 is TGTGCCAGCAGCTTAGGGTGGTCGGCGGGTAATTCACCCCTCCACTTT. V and J are TRBV13 and TRBJ1-6; D gene uncertain. Between the trimmed V and J ends, which lost 0 bases and 6 bases, there was a span of 12 bases. The germline CDR1 and CDR2 sequences are PRHDT and FYEKMQ (reference sequence). CDR3 size: 16 residues.

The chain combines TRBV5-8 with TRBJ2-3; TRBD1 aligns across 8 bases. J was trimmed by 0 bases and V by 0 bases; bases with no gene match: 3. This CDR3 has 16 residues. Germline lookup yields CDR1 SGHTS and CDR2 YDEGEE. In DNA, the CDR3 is TGTGCCAGCAGCTTGGGTCAGGGGGCAAGCACAGATACGCAGTATTTT. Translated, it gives CASSLGQGASTDTQYF. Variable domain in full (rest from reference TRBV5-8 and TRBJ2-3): EAGVTQSPTHLIKTRGQQATLRCSPISGHTSVYWYQQALGLGLQFLLWYDEGEERNRGNFPPRFSGRQFPNYSSELNVNALELEDSALYLCASSLGQGASTDTQYFGPGTRLTVL.

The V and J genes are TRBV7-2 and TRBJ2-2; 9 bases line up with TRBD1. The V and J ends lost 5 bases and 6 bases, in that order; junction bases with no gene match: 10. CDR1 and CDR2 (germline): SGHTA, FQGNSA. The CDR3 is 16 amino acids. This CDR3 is CASSRETGGGAGELFF. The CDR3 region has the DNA TGTGCCAGCAGCCGGGAGACAGGGGGTGGAGCCGGGGAGCTGTTTTTT.

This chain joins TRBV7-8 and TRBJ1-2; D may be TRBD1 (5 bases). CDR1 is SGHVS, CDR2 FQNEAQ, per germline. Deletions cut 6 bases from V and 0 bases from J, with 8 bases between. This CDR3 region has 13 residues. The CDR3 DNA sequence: TGTGCCAGCAGTATAGGGGCTAACTATGGCTACACCTTC. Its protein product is CASSIGANYGYTF.

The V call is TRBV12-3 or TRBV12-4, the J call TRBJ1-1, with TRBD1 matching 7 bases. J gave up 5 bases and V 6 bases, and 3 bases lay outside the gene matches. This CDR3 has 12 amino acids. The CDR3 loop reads CASSAGGTEAFF. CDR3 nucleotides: TGTGCCAGCAGCGCAGGGGGAACTGAAGCTTTCTTT.